This TCR beta chain was retrieved from a study of T cell repertoires in cytomegalovirus infection. Overall study: Matching HLA type and CMV infection were both indicated by public TCR beta signatures.

General study findings and limits: Individuals carrying CMV plus the relevant HLA were identified by cumulative frequency of public TCR beta families.

In germline, CDR1 is SEHNR, CDR2 FQNEAQ (reference sequence). This CDR3 has 15 residues. The V segment lost 0 bases and the J segment 6 bases; nucleotides outside the gene matches: 7. Notes on this clonotype: Antigen specificity is unknown.

One entry per CDR3 protein results from TCRdb running MiXCR on the reads. The table includes some 560,000 distinct CDR3 sequences, 40% detected once. The sequence was obtained from a human donor in good health (CMV status not recorded). Some clones in this sample may be carry-over from other donors' samples. The V and J genes are TRBV7-9 and TRBJ1-1, with TRBD1 matching 7 bases. This sample comprised cultured PBMCs, obtained from culture after CMV antigen stimulation. The CDR3 sequence: CASSLASGGVSEAFF. In nucleotides, the CDR3 is TGTGCCAGCAGCTTAGCGTCAGGGGGAGTTTCTGAAGCTTTCTTT.